Here is one T cell receptor (beta chain) with its context. This CDR3 has 17 amino acids. The V and J ends lost 0 bases and 4 bases respectively, with 18 bases between them. The germline CDR1 and CDR2 sequences are LNHDA and SQIVND (reference sequence). PCR was performed using 60 Vbeta and 13 Jbeta primers. The protocol was immunoSEQ multiplex PCR, while the TCRdb copy is restricted to in-frame clones and leaves out a portion. This table holds approximately 100,000 clones, 69% found once. The data were taken from a study of cytomegalovirus exposure and HLA in healthy donors. Sequences were obtained from PBMCs. The chain couples TRBV19 to TRBJ1-2; D possibly corresponds to TRBD1 (5 bases). The sequence was collected from a woman in her seventies in good health and CMV-seropositive. For the CDR3, the DNA is TGTGCCAGTAGTATAGAAGCATCGGACACATCTGGCTATGGCTACACCTTC. Translated: CASSIEASDTSGYGYTF.